What follows are 7 T cell receptor beta chains derived from one specimen sequenced in a study of OX40 agonist ivuxolimab in advanced cancers. Data came from immunoSEQ multiplex PCR; TCRdb stores just in-frame clones and leaves some out. Counted here are 65,000 to 95,000 clones, about nine tenths occurring once; the ten biggest clones make up roughly 6.3%. This sample comprised CD4+ or CD8+ T cells sorted from blood, obtained in a trial of the OX40 agonist ivuxolimab. These receptors all stem from an adult with an advanced solid tumor such as melanoma, head and neck, liver or kidney cancer.

This chain connects TRBV30 to TRBJ2-6; 8 nucleotides agree with TRBD1. This CDR3 spans 17 amino acids. V lost 1 base, J lost 1 base, and 6 bases stayed unmatched. Germline V gives CDR1 GTSNPN, CDR2 SVGIG (reference sequence). In DNA, the CDR3 is TGTGCCTGGAGTGGCGACAGGGGTTGGTCTGGGGCCAACGTCCTGACTTTC. Translating gives CAWSGDRGWSGANVLTF.

The chain joins TRBV7-7 to TRBJ2-5; 8 bases fit TRBD1. Germline V CDR1 and CDR2: SSHAT, FNYEAQ (reference sequence). CDR3 length: 14 amino acids. V gave up 4 bases and J gave up 5 bases; unmatched junction bases: 6. CDR3 amino acids: CASSSDRGFETQYF. In DNA form, the CDR3 reads TGTGCCAGCAGCTCAGACAGGGGTTTTGAGACCCAGTACTTC.

V usage is TRBV27 and J usage is TRBJ1-1, with D possibly being TRBD1 (5 bases). Germline V lookup: CDR1 MNHEY, CDR2 SMNVEV (reference sequence). This CDR3 region has 15 residues. V gave up 0 bases and J gave up 4 bases, with 12 bases separating them. The CDR3 loop reads CASSLSGGRGTEAFF. The CDR3 nucleotides are TGTGCCAGCAGTTTATCGGGGGGTAGGGGCACTGAAGCTTTCTTT.

V and J are TRBV5-5 and TRBJ1-1, with D possibly being TRBD1 (5 bases). The CDR3 totals 15 residues. Trimming stripped 0 bases from V and 8 bases from J, with 17 bases between. Germline CDR1 is SGHKS and CDR2 is YYEKEE (reference sequence). Here the CDR3 DNA reads TGTGCCAGCAGCTTGGTCCCGGCAGGGAAGGTAGAAGCTTTCTTT. It encodes CASSLVPAGKVEAFF. Full variable domain (remainder filled in from reference TRBV5-5 and TRBJ1-1): DAGVTQSPTHLIKTRGQQVTLRCSPISGHKSVSWYQQVLGQGPQFIFQYYEKEERGRGNFPDRFSARQFPNYSSELNVNALLLGDSALYLCASSLVPAGKVEAFFGQGTRLTVV.

The chain couples TRBV6-1 to TRBJ2-7; D unclear. Germline CDR1 MNHNS, CDR2 SASEGT. The CDR3 runs to 14 residues. Deletions cut 5 bases from V and 0 bases from J, with 11 bases between. The CDR3 protein is CASSTNSYSYEQYF. The CDR3 DNA reads TGTGCCAGCAGTACTAACAGTTACTCCTACGAGCAGTACTTC.

The chain is built from TRBV5-1 and TRBJ1-6, with D possibly being TRBD1 (5 bases). Trimming took off 0 bases at V and 7 bases at J, with 14 bases between the two ends. The CDR3 contains 16 residues. From germline, CDR1 is SGHRS and CDR2 YFSETQ. The CDR3 DNA follows: TGCGCCAGCAGCTTGGATGGGGCGCGGGGAAATTCACCCCTCCACTTT. Protein sequence: CASSLDGARGNSPLHF.

This chain links TRBV2 with TRBJ2-2; 7 bases fit TRBD1. V trimming: 6 bases; J trimming: 4 bases; junction bases outside the gene matches: 5. Germline V gene data show CDR1 as SNHLY and CDR2 as FYNNEI. The CDR3 is 14 residues long. CDR3 residues: CASREQGPTGELFF. The CDR3 DNA reads TGTGCCAGCAGAGAACAGGGGCCCACCGGGGAGCTGTTTTTT.